This T cell receptor beta chain was found in a study of T cells in Graves' hyperthyroidism and ophthalmopathy (dated by TCRdb to about 2019). Turning to the overall study: Peripheral blood samples were taken at the time of initial diagnosis, prior to any treatment. To identify TCR V-J signatures that set the groups apart, the researchers used a discovery cohort of 100 patients, made up of around 40 with Graves' ophthalmopathy and around 58 with stable Graves' hyperthyroidism. An independent validation cohort of some 18 hyperthyroidism patients and roughly 16 patients who later progressed to ophthalmopathy tested prospective prediction of ophthalmopathy. For training and testing, the 80 to 100 patients in the discovery cohort were randomly divided in a 7:3 ratio. The study also compared thyroid tissue and blood T-cell repertoires from a handful of Graves' hyperthyroidism patients. Following sampling, methimazole starting at 30 mg daily was given to hyperthyroidism patients, and high-dose intravenous methylprednisolone was given to ophthalmopathy patients. According to the paper, TCR Vbeta CDR3 sequencing was carried out on over 130 peripheral blood samples, which came from fewer than 50 ophthalmopathy, around 74 hyperthyroidism and some 17 progressor patients. Overall study results and their limits: Most expanded thyroid clonotypes (frequency above 0.001) were also detected in blood, suggesting blood repertoires may reflect thyroid immune responses. Ophthalmopathy was separated from stable hyperthyroidism by a 13 V-J signature model, with roughly 88% sensitivity and 81% to 83% specificity obtained in cross-validation and 80%/75% obtained in testing. Sample size was not statistically predetermined, and investigators were not blinded to group allocation. In validation, the model predicted progression to ophthalmopathy a median of around 6.5 months before onset, with about 67% sensitivity and roughly 77% specificity.

This clonotype came up many times. Its antigen specificity is not known. The sample holds no much larger clone one base away, and base qualities are not on file. Hyperthyroidism patients were aged 18 to 65 years and newly diagnosed, with disease duration of less than 2 months. Exclusion was applied to patients with uncontrolled infections, other autoimmune diseases, pregnancy or lactation. Clinical symptoms, serum thyroxine and TRAb, thyroid ultrasound, and orbital computed tomography formed the basis for the diagnoses. Blood from progressor patients was collected at the time of first diagnosis with hyperthyroidism, before any ophthalmopathy symptoms had appeared. PBMCs were isolated from 10 ml of fresh peripheral blood by Ficoll-Paque density gradient centrifugation. Progressor patients were defined as those initially diagnosed with Graves' hyperthyroidism in whom ophthalmopathy developed during follow-up. Trizol reagent was used to extract total RNA, and RNA quality was then checked on an Agilent 2100 Bioanalyzer.

TCR beta CDR3 regions were amplified from RNA transcripts. For the first round of RT-PCR on the TCR CDR3, the HTBI primer set was used together with the Qiagen OneStep RT-PCR kit. Libraries were constructed in a second round of multiplex PCR, after which size selection and purification were carried out. The libraries were sequenced on an Illumina HiSeq2000 using paired-end 100 bp reads. The published analysis was carried out like this. SOAPnuke was used to process the raw data, removing reads that contained adapters or uncalled bases, had a mean Phred below 15, or lacked an exact match to the constant primer or identifier. High-quality paired reads were merged with COPE v1.2.5, and unique nucleotide sequences were defined as clonotypes. MiTCR v1.1 was used to align the clonotypes against IMGT TRBV, TRBD and TRBJ reference segments. The analysis was restricted to V-J combinations with a frequency above 0.0001, which together covered approximately 99% of the repertoires. The TCS score was defined as F50 (clonal expansion) divided by E x V (chaos), with BLOSUM62-based TCRdist calculated between CDR3 peptides within each V-J. Welch's t-statistics and random forest reduced some 510 V-J features to fewer than 15, which were used in a naive Bayes classifier (R e1071). TCRdb cleaned the public reads at Q25 with fastp, built clones with MiXCR and kept in-frame beta chains. Rows are combined by CDR3 protein, so each entry shows the most common genes and DNA. The V and J calls shown here were made by TCRdb, not taken from the authors' results. For this sample there are about 360,000 distinct CDR3 sequences; around an eighth appear just once. The biggest ten clones account for around 21% of the sample.

Taken from the germline V gene (reference sequence), the CDR1 and CDR2 loops are MNHEY and SMNVEV. The CDR3 contains 13 residues, cysteine and phenylalanine counted. Just the 39-base CDR3 DNA is kept, in frame starting at base 1. Trimming costs V 3 bases and J 5 bases, and their ends lie 10 bases apart. This sequence was found in a man aged 25-45 years with Graves' hyperthyroidism that later progressed to Graves' ophthalmopathy. The sequence links TRBV27 to TRBJ2-5, with the D gene too uncertain to name. The sequenced sample was blood. The nucleotide sequence is given as TGTGCCAGCAGTTTCCGTAGACGGGAGACCCAGTACTTC. It specifies CASSFRRRETQYF.